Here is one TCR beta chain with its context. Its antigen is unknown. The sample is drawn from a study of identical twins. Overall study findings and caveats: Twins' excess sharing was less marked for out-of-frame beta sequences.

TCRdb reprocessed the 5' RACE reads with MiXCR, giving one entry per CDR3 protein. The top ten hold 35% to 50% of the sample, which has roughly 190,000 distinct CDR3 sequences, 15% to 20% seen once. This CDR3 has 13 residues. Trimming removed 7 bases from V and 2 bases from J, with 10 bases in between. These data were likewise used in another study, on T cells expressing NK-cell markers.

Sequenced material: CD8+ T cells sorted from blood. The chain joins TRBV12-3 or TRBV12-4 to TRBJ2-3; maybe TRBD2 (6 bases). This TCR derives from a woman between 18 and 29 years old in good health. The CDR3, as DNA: TGTGCCAGCACCCGGGAGCACACAGATACGCAGTATTTT. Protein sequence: CASTREHTDTQYF.